The rows below give T cell receptor beta chains drawn from one sample of a study of T-cell reconstitution after alpha-beta-depleted transplantation in children. TCRdb fed the PCR reads into MiXCR, producing one record per CDR3 protein. The repertoire holds about 830,000 distinct CDR3 sequences, with around 15% as singletons. Sequenced here: PBMCs, mostly from graft donor cells, sampled 360 days after TCRalphabeta/CD19-depleted stem cell transplant. The receptors derive from a male patient younger than 18 who had a stem cell transplant for acute lymphoblastic leukemia, so the T cells may come from the graft donor. The CDR3 runs from the conserved cysteine through the conserved F or W. D genes are given only for firm matches. Only part of the rows carry a size: once, few, many, or a class if the clone is expanded.

TRBV19	TRBJ2-5	.	.	CASSRTHPGTQYF	TGTGCCAGTAGTAGAACCCACCCTGGGACCCAGTACTTC
TRBV5-1	TRBJ2-5	.	TRBD2	CASRNLGTFTSGRGETQYF	TGCGCCAGCAGGAACCTCGGAACCTTTACTAGCGGGAGAGGAGAGACCCAGTACTTC
TRBV11-2	TRBJ2-5	few	.	CASSLGVRAASTETQYF	TGTGCCAGCAGCTTAGGAGTGCGAGCGGCCTCAACAGAGACCCAGTACTTC
TRBV5-5	TRBJ1-2	.	TRBD1	CASSFWDRGAYGYTF	TGTGCCAGCAGCTTCTGGGACAGGGGCGCCTATGGCTACACCTTC
TRBV27	TRBJ2-7	.	.	CASSLQETYEQYF	TGTGCCAGCAGTTTGCAGGAAACCTACGAGCAGTACTTC
TRBV13	TRBJ2-3	few	.	CASSFNRDIDTQYF	TGTGCCAGCAGCTTTAACAGGGATATAGATACGCAGTATTTT
TRBV15	TRBJ1-2	few	.	CATSRDLGQPYGYTF	TGTGCCACCAGCAGAGATTTAGGACAGCCCTATGGCTACACCTTC
TRBV18	TRBJ2-5	.	.	CASSPGTGEQETQYF	TGTGCCAGCTCACCAGGAACAGGCGAACAAGAGACCCAGTACTTC
TRBV5-1	TRBJ2-2	few	.	CASSLVYLPNTGELFF	TGCGCCAGCAGCTTGGTTTACCTCCCGAACACCGGGGAGCTGTTTTTT
TRBV15	TRBJ2-1	few	.	CATSRAGASYNEQFF	TGTGCCACCAGCAGAGCGGGGGCTTCCTACAATGAGCAGTTCTTC
TRBV27	TRBJ2-7	few	TRBD1	CASSPTGQGYEQYF	TGTGCCAGCAGCCCTACCGGACAGGGCTACGAGCAGTACTTC
TRBV12-3/TRBV12-4	TRBJ2-3	.	.	CASSFVLGDSDTQYF	TGTGCCAGCAGTTTCGTGCTGGGGGACTCAGATACGCAGTATTTT
TRBV4-1	TRBJ1-2	.	.	CASSRETVNYGYTF	TGCGCCAGCAGCCGCGAGACAGTTAACTATGGCTACACCTTC
TRBV19	TRBJ2-1	many	.	CASSIGPGSYNEQFF	TGTGCCAGTAGTATCGGACCCGGCTCCTACAATGAGCAGTTCTTC
TRBV25-1	TRBJ2-7	.	TRBD2	CASRLAGSSYEQYF	TGTGCCAGCAGACTAGCGGGGAGCTCCTACGAGCAGTACTTC
TRBV9	TRBJ2-5	few	.	CASSVGTAQETQYF	TGTGCCAGCAGCGTAGGGACAGCCCAAGAGACCCAGTACTTC
TRBV20-1	TRBJ2-7	.	TRBD2	CSAALGLAGGLQYF	TGCAGTGCTGCGCTGGGACTAGCGGGAGGGCTGCAGTACTTC